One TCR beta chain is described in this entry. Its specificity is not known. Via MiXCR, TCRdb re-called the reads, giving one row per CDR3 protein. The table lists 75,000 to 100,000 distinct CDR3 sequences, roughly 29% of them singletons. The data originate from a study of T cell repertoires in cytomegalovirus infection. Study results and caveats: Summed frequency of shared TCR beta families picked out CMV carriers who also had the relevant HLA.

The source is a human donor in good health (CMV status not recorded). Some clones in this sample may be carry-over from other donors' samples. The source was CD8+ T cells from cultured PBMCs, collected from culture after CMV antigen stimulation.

The CDR3 DNA is TGTGCCAGTAACGGGCAGAACCTCCATGGAAGGAGTAATTCACCCCTCCACTTT. Protein product: CASNGQNLHGRSNSPLHF. The genes are TRBV19 and TRBJ1-6; D is unresolved. The germline gives CDR1 LNHDA, CDR2 SQIVND (reference sequence). The V end lost 7 bases, the J end lost 6 bases, and 25 bases lay between the germline ends. CDR3 length: 18 amino acids.